These 28 T cell receptor beta chains were sequenced from one sample in a study of STAT3 mutations in large granular lymphocyte leukemia. General study results and limits: In T-cell large granular lymphocyte leukemia, about half of patients showed multiple immunodominant subclonotypes.

The repertoire was sequenced with immunoSEQ multiplex PCR; TCRdb's copy has only in-frame clones and lacks some. The sample contains some 15,000 clones, about nine tenths of which appear only once. The antigens of these receptors remain unknown. What was sequenced was peripheral blood mononuclear cells. These receptors all come from a woman in her forties or fifties with T-cell large granular lymphocyte leukemia. Some clones in this sample may be carry-over from other donors' samples.

CDR3 bases: TGCGCCAGCAGTCAGGGGGGACAGCGCAATCAGCCCCAGCATTTT. Translation gives CASSQGGQRNQPQHF. The V and J genes are TRBV23-1 and TRBJ1-5, with 7 bases lining up with TRBD1. TRBV23-1 is placed among ORFs of uncertain function. V gave up 3 bases and J gave up 2 bases; unmatched junction bases: 4. There are 15 residues in the CDR3.

This sequence joins TRBV12-5 and TRBJ1-5; unclear D gene. This CDR3 is 16 amino acids long. CDR1 and CDR2 from the germline V gene are LGHNT and FRNRAP. Trimming left V 0 bases short and J 0 bases short, with 9 bases between. CDR3 amino acids: CASGLVNGYSNQPQHF. CDR3 coding DNA: TGTGCTAGTGGTTTGGTAAACGGGTATAGCAATCAGCCCCAGCATTTT.

This clone was observed a single time. The chain carries TRBV2 and TRBJ2-1; 10 bases are a match to TRBD2. The ends lost 3 bases at V and 8 bases at J; junction bases unmatched: 10. The CDR3 runs to 16 residues. Germline CDR1 and CDR2: SNHLY and FYNNEI. The CDR3 DNA sequence: TGTGCCAGCAGTGACCCAGCGGGAGGGCCCGTAGATGAGCAGTTCTTC. It specifies CASSDPAGGPVDEQFF.

V is TRBV7-9 and J is TRBJ2-3, with D possibly being TRBD2 (6 bases). V lost 7 bases and J 4 bases, leaving 15 bases between the germline ends. Germline CDR1 SEHNR, CDR2 FQNEAQ (reference sequence). The length of the CDR3 is 14 residues. The CDR3 region has the DNA TGTGCCAGCACCACTCCTAGCGCGTCAGATACGCAGTATTTT. It is translated as CASTTPSASDTQYF.

This rearrangement joins TRBV5-1 to TRBJ2-1; the match to TRBD2 covers 13 bases. The V gene end was trimmed by 0 bases and the J gene end by 10 bases; junction bases not matched to a gene: 7. The CDR3 loop spans 16 amino acids. The germline V gene has CDR1 SGHRS and CDR2 YFSETQ. CDR3 sequence reads: CASSLGTSGRGWEQFF. In DNA form, the CDR3 reads TGCGCCAGCAGCTTGGGGACTAGCGGGAGAGGTTGGGAGCAGTTCTTC.

The chain recombines TRBV29-1 with TRBJ1-2; possible D gene TRBD1, 6 bases. Germline CDR1 and CDR2: SQVTM and ANQGSEA. V dropped 2 bases and J dropped 4 bases, with 14 bases sitting between them. The CDR3 has 14 amino acids. The CDR3 region has the DNA TGCAGCGTTGAAAGACAGGTCAGAGGCTATGGCTACACCTTC. Its translation is CSVERQVRGYGYTF.

The chain recombines TRBV30 with TRBJ1-1; a weak D match, TRBD1 (6 bases). Germline CDR1 and CDR2: GTSNPN and SVGIG (reference sequence). The V end lost 2 bases, the J end lost 5 bases, and 12 bases lay between the germline ends. The CDR3 totals 13 residues. Here the CDR3 reads CAWSRGRGTEAFF. The CDR3 coding sequence is TGTGCCTGGAGTCGAGGGAGGGGGACTGAAGCTTTCTTT.

The chain joins TRBV7-2 to TRBJ2-2, with TRBD1 matching over 7 bases. Trimming removed 3 bases from V and 1 base from J; junction bases left unmatched: 5. The CDR3 covers 16 residues. CDR1 and CDR2 from the germline V gene are SGHTA and FQGNSA. Written as DNA, the CDR3 is TGTGCCAGCAGCTTTACCGGGACAGTGAACACCGGGGAGCTGTTTTTT. Translating it yields CASSFTGTVNTGELFF.

The CDR3 coding sequence is TGTGCCTGGGCCACAGGGGTCTACAATGAGCAGTTCTTC. It translates to CAWATGVYNEQFF. The rearrangement uses TRBV30 and TRBJ2-1, with TRBD1 identical over 7 bases. Looked up from germline, CDR1 is GTSNPN and CDR2 is SVGIG (reference sequence). V was pared by 5 bases and J by 3 bases, with 4 bases of the junction left unmatched. The CDR3 consists of 13 residues.

V and J are TRBV28 and TRBJ2-5; 10 nucleotides match TRBD2. Germline V gene sequence: CDR1 MDHEN, CDR2 SYDVKM. Unmatched junction bases numbered 8, after V lost 6 bases and J lost 4 bases. CDR3 length: 15 residues. The CDR3: CASRQAGGPSETQYF. CDR3 bases: TGTGCCAGCAGGCAAGCGGGAGGGCCCTCAGAGACCCAGTACTTC. The variable domain in full, with the rest retrieved from reference TRBV28 and TRBJ2-5, is DVKVTQSSRYLVKRTGEKVFLECVQDMDHENMFWYRQDPGLGLRLIYFSYDVKMKEKGDIPEGYSVSREKKERFSLILESASTNQTSMYLCASRQAGGPSETQYFGPGTRLLVL.

The V call is TRBV7-9, the J call TRBJ2-3; D is uncertain. The CDR3 length is 15 residues. Per the germline V gene, CDR1 is SEHNR and CDR2 is FQNEAQ (reference sequence). Trimming pared 7 bases from V and 0 bases from J, leaving 14 bases between. CDR3 sequence reads: CASTRRGTSTDTQYF. The DNA for the CDR3 is TGTGCCAGCACCCGTCGTGGCACTAGCACAGATACGCAGTATTTT.

The CDR3, as DNA: TGTGCCACCGCGGTCGGGGGCCGGGAGACCCAGTACTTC. It specifies CATAVGGRETQYF. This chain links TRBV18 with TRBJ2-5; TRBD1 or TRBD2 may be the D gene (6 bases each). The ends were cut back, 10 bases at V and 5 bases at J, with 17 bases in the middle. Germline V lookup: CDR1 KGHSH, CDR2 LQKENI. The CDR3 spans 13 residues.

The gene calls are TRBV7-2 and TRBJ2-2; D is ambiguous. V was shortened by 5 bases and J by 5 bases, with 9 bases between the two germline ends. The CDR3 length is 13 residues. The germline V gene has CDR1 SGHTA and CDR2 FQGNSA. The CDR3 DNA reads TGTGCCAGCAGCCGTATGATGACCGGGGAGCTGTTTTTT. It translates to CASSRMMTGELFF.

This sequence joins TRBV5-6 and TRBJ1-2, with TRBD1 as a possible D gene (5 bases). V was clipped by 0 bases and J by 8 bases, with 14 bases between them. Germline CDR1 is SGHDT and CDR2 is YYEEEE. The CDR3 is made up of 14 amino acids. CDR3 sequence: CASSLGQTLAGYTF. The CDR3 coding sequence is TGTGCCAGCAGCTTGGGACAGACGTTAGCAGGCTACACCTTC.

The DNA of the CDR3 is TGTGCCAGCAGTTTAGCCGGTGCCCTCAATCAGCCCCAGCATTTT. It translates to CASSLAGALNQPQHF. This rearrangement joins TRBV28 to TRBJ1-5; D remains ambiguous. Germline values: CDR1 MDHEN, CDR2 SYDVKM. This CDR3 is built from 15 residues. V lost 2 bases and J 3 bases, leaving 11 bases between the germline ends.

The table lists this clone with a count of one. The chain links TRBV19 to TRBJ1-2; no reliable D call. Germline CDR1 LNHDA, CDR2 SQIVND (reference sequence). With 5 bases removed from V and 4 bases from J, the gap between germline ends came to 14 bases. The CDR3 length is 14 residues. As DNA, the CDR3 is TGTGCCAGTAGTGACTCAGGAGGGCCCTATGGCTACACCTTC. Encoded protein: CASSDSGGPYGYTF.

This clone was seen only once. The chain has TRBV25-1 and TRBJ2-5, with D possibly matching TRBD1 (6 bases). The germline V and J ends were trimmed by 4 bases and 0 bases, with 12 bases remaining between them. The V gene's germline CDR1 is MGHDK and CDR2 SYGVNS. The CDR3 has 15 amino acids. The CDR3 nucleotides read TGTGCCAGCAGTGCCTTCAGGGGAAACCAAGAGACCCAGTACTTC. Its translation is CASSAFRGNQETQYF.

The genes are TRBV5-1 and TRBJ1-4; 7 bases map to TRBD1. The V segment lost 4 bases and the J segment 5 bases; nucleotides outside the gene matches: 8. CDR3 length equals 15 residues. Germline V lookup: CDR1 SGHRS, CDR2 YFSETQ. The chain's CDR3 is CASSPPGQQNEKLFF. CDR3 in DNA: TGCGCCAGCAGCCCCCCGGGACAGCAAAATGAAAAACTGTTTTTT.

The chain joins TRBV30 to TRBJ2-7; D uncertain. Germline CDR1 and CDR2: GTSNPN and SVGIG (reference sequence). This CDR3 contains 12 residues. V gave up 2 bases and J gave up 3 bases, with 8 bases separating them. CDR3 DNA: TGTGCCTGGAGTAACTCACGCTACGAGCAGTACTTC. This sequence encodes CAWSNSRYEQYF.

V usage is TRBV5-1 and J usage is TRBJ2-3, with 7 positions matching TRBD1. From germline, CDR1 is SGHRS and CDR2 YFSETQ. V lost 0 bases and J lost 0; bases outside the gene matches: 4. CDR3 length: 16 residues. The CDR3 DNA is TGCGCCAGCAGCTTGGACTTACAGGGGAGCACAGATACGCAGTATTTT. Translated, it gives CASSLDLQGSTDTQYF.

The rearrangement joins TRBV27 to TRBJ1-2; D is unresolved. CDR1 is MNHEY and CDR2 is SMNVEV in the germline V gene (reference sequence). The CDR3 is 13 residues long. Trimming pared 2 bases from V and 2 bases from J, leaving 6 bases between. DNA of the CDR3: TGTGCCAGCAGTTTAAAGGAGAACTATGGCTACACCTTC. Its translation: CASSLKENYGYTF.

The chain carries TRBV18 and TRBJ2-2; the match to TRBD1 covers 7 bases. Germline V gives CDR1 KGHSH, CDR2 LQKENI. The trim removed 6 bases at V and 10 bases at J, leaving 14 bases unmatched. There are 15 residues in the CDR3. The CDR3 sequence: CASSQGVSAVVELFF. The CDR3 DNA is TGTGCCAGCTCCCAGGGGGTCTCTGCGGTCGTGGAGCTGTTTTTT.

The chain uses TRBV6-6 and TRBJ1-2, with D unresolved. The ends were cut back, 6 bases at V and 8 bases at J, with 7 bases in the middle. Germline V gene data show CDR1 as MNHNY and CDR2 as SVGAGI (reference sequence). The CDR3 covers 10 residues. CDR3 bases: TGTGCCAGCAGCTACCGCGGCTACACCTTC. Translated: CASSYRGYTF.

CDR3 DNA: TGTGCCAGCAGCGTTGGAGGGGGCACCGGGGAGCTGTTTTTT. Translating gives CASSVGGGTGELFF. The chain joins TRBV9 to TRBJ2-2; TRBD1 or TRBD2 may be the D gene (6 bases each). There are 14 residues in the CDR3. V lost 2 bases and J lost 4, with 9 bases in between. CDR1 and CDR2 (germline): SGDLS, YYNGEE. Based on the CDR3 plus reference TRBV9 and TRBJ2-2, the full variable domain is DSGVTQTPKHLITATGQRVTLRCSPRSGDLSVYWYQQSLDQGLQFLIQYYNGEERAKGNILERFSAQQFPDLHSELNLSSLELGDSALYFCASSVGGGTGELFFGEGSRLTVL.

The V and J genes are TRBV4-3 and TRBJ1-2; no clear D. The CDR3 is 13 residues long. V shed 2 bases and J shed 8 bases, with 12 bases lying between them. Germline V gene lookup returns CDR1 LGHNA and CDR2 YSLEER. CDR3 amino acids: CASSQSVLYGYTF. In DNA, the CDR3 is TGCGCCAGCAGCCAATCGGTTTTGTACGGCTACACCTTC.

The rearrangement joins TRBV27 to TRBJ2-7, with 10 positions matching TRBD2. The J segment lost 3 bases and the V segment lost 4 bases, leaving 6 bases of the junction unmatched. There are 15 residues in the CDR3. The germline gives CDR1 MNHEY, CDR2 SMNVEV (reference sequence). In DNA form, the CDR3 reads TGTGCCAGCAGTTCCCTAGCGGGAGAAGGCTACGAGCAGTACTTC. It is translated as CASSSLAGEGYEQYF.

The V call is TRBV4-3, the J call TRBJ2-4, with 15 nucleotides matching TRBD2. The CDR3 has 18 residues. Germline CDR1 reads LGHNA; CDR2 reads YSLEER. V shed 1 base, J shed 2 bases, and the junction held 3 bases outside the gene matches. CDR3 DNA sequence: TGCGCCAGCAGCCAAGGGGGACTAGCGGGAGGAACCAAAAACATTCAGTACTTC. It encodes CASSQGGLAGGTKNIQYF.

The sample holds a few counts of this clone. The rearrangement joins TRBV9 to TRBJ2-7; no clear D gene. From germline, CDR1 is SGDLS and CDR2 YYNGEE. CDR3 length: 12 amino acids. Trimming stripped 0 bases from V and 4 bases from J, with 5 bases between. For the CDR3, the DNA is TGTGCCAGCAGCGTAGGTGGGTACGAGCAGTACTTC. Translation gives CASSVGGYEQYF.